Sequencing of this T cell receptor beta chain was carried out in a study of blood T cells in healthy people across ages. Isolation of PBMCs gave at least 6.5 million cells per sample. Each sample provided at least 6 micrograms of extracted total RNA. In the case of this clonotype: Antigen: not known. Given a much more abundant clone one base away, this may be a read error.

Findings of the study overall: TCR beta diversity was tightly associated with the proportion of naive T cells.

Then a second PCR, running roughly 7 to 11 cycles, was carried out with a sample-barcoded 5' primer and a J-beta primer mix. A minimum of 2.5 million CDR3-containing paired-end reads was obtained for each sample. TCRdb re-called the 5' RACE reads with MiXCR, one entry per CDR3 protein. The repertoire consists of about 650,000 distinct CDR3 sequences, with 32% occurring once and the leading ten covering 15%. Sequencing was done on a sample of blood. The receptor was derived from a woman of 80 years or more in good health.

For the CDR3, the DNA is TGTGCCAGTAGTAACCTAGGTCGCGATGAGCAGGTCTTC. It translates to CASSNLGRDEQVF. The chain couples TRBV19 to TRBJ2-1; D gene ambiguous. The CDR3 covers 13 residues. Germline V CDR1 and CDR2: LNHDA, SQIVND (reference sequence).